A selection of T cell receptor beta chains follows, all from one sample in a study of graft-versus-host responses after intestinal transplantation. Only in-frame clones appear in the TCRdb table, and some are missing; sequencing was by immunoSEQ multiplex PCR. Of about 100,000 clones in the sample, about nine tenths were seen once. The antigens these receptors bind are not known. This material consisted of unstimulated CD8+ T cells sorted from spleen or lymph node cells, taken before intestinal transplant. Receptors originate from a human donor who received an intestinal transplant. Both conserved end residues are part of each CDR3. The D gene is left open where the match is weak.

J gene | V gene | D gene | CDR3 protein
TRBJ2-5 | TRBV13 | NA | CASSLGVRRETQYF
TRBJ2-5 | TRBV30 | NA | CACTRAQTQYF
TRBJ2-7 | TRBV15 | NA | CATSIPGSYEQYF
TRBJ2-3 | TRBV11-2 | TRBD2 | CASSSFLAGPDTQYF
TRBJ1-1 | TRBV10-3 | TRBD1 | CAISERWDSWNTEAFF
TRBJ2-7 | TRBV21-1 | NA | CASILPRDTLGDEQYF
TRBJ2-1 | TRBV2 | NA | CASKLDPEQFF
TRBJ2-4 | TRBV13 | TRBD1 | CASSHHQGAPIQYF
TRBJ1-2 | TRBV6-5 | NA | CASSQPGQIYGYTF
TRBJ2-5 | TRBV9 | TRBD2 | CASSLTEGLAGEGRRTQYF
TRBJ2-7 | TRBV9 | NA | CASSVSWSSYEQYF
TRBJ2-2 | TRBV10-1 | NA | CASRQGDTGELFF
TRBJ2-7 | TRBV5-5 | NA | CASSWGTEEVLEQYF
TRBJ2-1 | TRBV15 | NA | CATSRDLGDGGNEQFF
TRBJ2-5 | TRBV2 | TRBD2 | CASSGRGAQETQYF
TRBJ2-7 | TRBV6-6 | NA | CASGGGLEQYF
TRBJ1-1 | TRBV6-6 | TRBD1 | CATSEGAYTEAFF
TRBJ1-2 | TRBV6-1 | NA | CAKRDGDYGYTF
TRBJ2-1 | TRBV5-6 | NA | CASSQLGNEQFF
TRBJ1-2 | TRBV9 | NA | CASSASQGRYGYTF
TRBJ1-1 | TRBV10-2 | TRBD1 | CASSEWTGAEAFF
TRBJ2-4 | TRBV5-6 | NA | CASSLEGENIQYF
TRBJ2-6 | TRBV6-5 | TRBD1 | CATHRGSSGANVLTF
TRBJ2-1 | TRBV5-6 | TRBD1 | CASRTTGDNEQFF
TRBJ1-4 | TRBV9 | TRBD1 | CASSVGNRGDEKLFF
TRBJ2-7 | TRBV5-6 | NA | CASSLDYEQYF
TRBJ2-2 | TRBV11-3 | NA | CASSRPGSGELFF
TRBJ1-2 | TRBV5-6 | NA | CASSQRQVNYGYTF
TRBJ2-1 | TRBV19 | TRBD1 | CASSIDHLQGVYNEQFF
TRBJ2-2 | TRBV7-6 | NA | CASRPGTDDTGELFF
TRBJ1-2 | TRBV6-5 | NA | CASSPGTNYGYTF
TRBJ2-1 | TRBV6-5 | NA | CASSLTHYRYNEQFF
TRBJ1-2 | TRBV6-5 | NA | CASSYQGNYGYTF
TRBJ2-7 | TRBV5-1 | NA | CASSLVWNSYEQYF
TRBJ2-5 | TRBV7-9 | TRBD2 | CVSSSGSGGQETQYF
TRBJ2-5 | TRBV9 | TRBD2 | CASSEGGSYQETQYF
TRBJ2-1 | TRBV5-1 | TRBD2 | CASSSGVAGGFEQFF
TRBJ2-5 | TRBV7-3 | TRBD2 | CASSLWASGGMETQYF
TRBJ2-1 | TRBV27 | NA | CASSFANNEQFF
TRBJ2-1 | TRBV29-1 | TRBD2 | CSVEEEREHNEQFF
TRBJ1-2 | TRBV6-4 | TRBD1 | CASGTGVLTNYGYTF